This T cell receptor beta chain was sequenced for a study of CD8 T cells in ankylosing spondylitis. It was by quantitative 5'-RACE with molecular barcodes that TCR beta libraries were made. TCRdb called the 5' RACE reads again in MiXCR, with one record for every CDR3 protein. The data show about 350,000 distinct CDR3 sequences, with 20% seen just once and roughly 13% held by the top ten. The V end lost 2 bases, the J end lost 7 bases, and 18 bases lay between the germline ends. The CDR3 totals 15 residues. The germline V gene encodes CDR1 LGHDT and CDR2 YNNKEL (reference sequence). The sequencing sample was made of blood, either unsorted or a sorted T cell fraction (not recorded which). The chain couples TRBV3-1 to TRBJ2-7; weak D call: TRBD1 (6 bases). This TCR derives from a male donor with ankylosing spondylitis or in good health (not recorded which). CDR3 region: CASSQFGQPIEEQYF. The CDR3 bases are TGTGCCAGCAGCCAATTTGGACAGCCTATTGAGGAGCAGTACTTC.